This TCR beta chain was sequenced during a study of PD-L1 blockade in urothelial cancer. Study background: About 85% of the roughly 29 patients comprised males who had bladder-origin urothelial cancer. Blood samples had a median of 141,255 T cells.

This clone was detected only a few times. The antigen remains undetermined. The authors spiked synthetic TCR analog templates into each PCR. The assay was immunoSEQ multiplex PCR, and TCRdb's table has in-frame clones only and misses some. The sample contains 84,000 or so clones, 70% to 90% of which appear only once. The time point was: pretreatment peripheral blood. General study points: Durable-benefit cases showed more tumor-associated blood clone expansion at 3 weeks.

Germline V gene data show CDR1 as SNHLY and CDR2 as FYNNEI. The CDR3 consists of 12 residues. V was cut by 11 bases and J by 0 bases, with 11 bases left in between. The receptor's source is a man in his sixties with urothelial cancer. The V call is TRBV2, the J call TRBJ2-7; weak D call: TRBD2 (5 bases). The sequences come from PBMCs, collected around atezolizumab (anti-PD-L1) treatment. CDR3 nucleotide sequence: TGTGCCGGCGCGACTACCTCCTACGAGCAGTACTTC. It specifies CAGATTSYEQYF.